The 29 T cell receptor beta chains below come from one sample, sequenced in a study of blood T cell repertoires in COVID-19. Profiled with immunoSEQ multiplex PCR; TCRdb holds only in-frame clones, not every one. The table has approximately 140,000 clones, about 90% seen once; the top ten hold about 4.1%. Material: peripheral blood. Every receptor here comes from an older woman with active or convalescent COVID-19.

V gene TRBV7-8 combines with J gene TRBJ1-2; no clear D. CDR1 and CDR2 (germline): SGHVS, FQNEAQ. This CDR3 region has 14 residues. The V end lost 1 base, the J end lost 4 bases, and 10 bases lay between the germline ends. The CDR3: CASSLGVESYGYTF. CDR3 in DNA: TGTGCCAGCAGCTTAGGAGTTGAATCCTATGGCTACACCTTC. Full variable domain (missing parts from reference TRBV7-8 and TRBJ1-2): GAGVSQSPRYKVAKRGQDVALRCDPISGHVSLFWYQQALGQGPEFLTYFQNEAQLDKSGLPSDRFFAERPEGSVSTLKIQRTQQEDSAVYLCASSLGVESYGYTFGSGTRLTVV.

V gene TRBV5-6 combines with J gene TRBJ2-7; 11 bases line up with TRBD1. CDR1 and CDR2 (germline): SGHDT, YYEEEE. After removal of 3 bases from V and 4 bases from J, the junction contained 3 bases not matched to a gene. CDR3 length equals 14 residues. CDR3 nucleotides: TGTGCCAGCAGCTCCGGGACAGGGGGGTACGAGCAGTACTTC. This gives the protein CASSSGTGGYEQYF.

CDR3 residues: CSVVLAGGPDTQYF. The CDR3 DNA is TGCAGCGTTGTCTTAGCGGGGGGGCCAGATACGCAGTATTTT. The chain is built from TRBV29-1 and TRBJ2-3; 11 nucleotides agree with TRBD2. This CDR3 is 14 amino acids long. V shed 4 bases and J 4 bases; nucleotides not matched to a gene: 4. From germline, CDR1 is SQVTM and CDR2 ANQGSEA.

The chain has TRBV4-3 and TRBJ1-3, with TRBD1 matching 9 bases. The CDR3 extends over 19 amino acids. Per germline, CDR1 LGHNA and CDR2 YSLEER. V was clipped by 1 base and J by 4 bases; unmatched bases: 14. CDR3 in amino acids: CASSQALTTGTGPGNTIYF. CDR3 nucleotide sequence: TGCGCCAGCAGCCAAGCCCTAACTACCGGGACAGGGCCAGGAAACACCATATATTTT.

The chain uses TRBV29-1 and TRBJ1-1, with D maybe TRBD1 (6 bases). From germline, CDR1 is SQVTM and CDR2 ANQGSEA. CDR3 size: 11 residues. Trimming left V 6 bases short and J 6 bases short, with 11 bases between. DNA for the CDR3: TGCAGCGTCCCACAGGGAGCTGAAGCTTTCTTT. Encoded protein: CSVPQGAEAFF.

For this clone: The sample holds other DNA sequences that translate to the same CDR3. V gene TRBV18 combines with J gene TRBJ1-1, with 8 bases lining up with TRBD1. This CDR3 is built from 13 residues. The V segment lost 3 bases and the J segment 4 bases; nucleotides outside the gene matches: 1. CDR1 is KGHSH, CDR2 LQKENI, per germline. The CDR3 nucleotides are TGTGCCAGCTCACCTACAGGGGGCACTGAAGCTTTCTTT. It encodes CASSPTGGTEAFF.

This chain links TRBV6-2 or TRBV6-3 with TRBJ1-2; D gene unclear. This CDR3 is built from 15 residues. Between the trimmed V and J ends, which lost 2 bases and 0 bases, there was a span of 10 bases. Germline CDR1 is MNHEY and CDR2 is SVGEGT. The DNA for the CDR3 is TGTGCCAGCAGTTACGGTGGCAGTACTAACTATGGCTACACCTTC. It specifies CASSYGGSTNYGYTF.

This clone has just one count. The V and J genes are TRBV10-3 and TRBJ1-2, with TRBD1 matching 8 bases. Germline CDR1 reads ENHRY; CDR2 reads SYGVKD. The CDR3 spans 14 residues. The V gene end was trimmed by 5 bases and the J gene end by 5 bases; junction bases not matched to a gene: 7. The CDR3 is CAISNRTGLYGYTF. The CDR3 DNA reads as TGTGCCATCAGTAATCGGACAGGGCTGTATGGCTACACCTTC.

This chain uses TRBV18 with TRBJ1-5; D is perhaps TRBD1 (6 bases). CDR1 and CDR2 (germline): KGHSH, LQKENI. Trimming took off 3 bases at V and 4 bases at J, with 16 bases between the two ends. CDR3 size: 16 residues. CDR3 DNA sequence: TGTGCCAGCTCACCGGGCCCTGGGGGCGATAATCAGCCCCAGCATTTT. This gives the protein CASSPGPGGDNQPQHF.

V gene TRBV5-1 combines with J gene TRBJ2-3; 7 bases match TRBD1. Unmatched junction bases numbered 8, after V lost 4 bases and J lost 0 bases. The CDR3 covers 16 residues. Germline V gives CDR1 SGHRS, CDR2 YFSETQ. In DNA form, the CDR3 reads TGCGCCAGCAGCCTTGGATTACAGGGGAGCACAGATACGCAGTATTTT. It translates to CASSLGLQGSTDTQYF.

The V call is TRBV6-5, the J call TRBJ2-1; the match to TRBD2 covers 11 bases. The CDR3 totals 14 residues. V lost 6 bases and J lost 9; bases outside the gene matches: 7. Germline assignment: CDR1 MNHEY and CDR2 SVGAGI. The CDR3 DNA sequence: TGTGCCAGCAGGTTCACGGGACTAGCGGTTGAGCAGTTCTTC. It specifies CASRFTGLAVEQFF.

J is TRBJ2-7 and V is TRBV6-6; a possible D gene is TRBD1 (6 bases). The V and J ends lost 2 bases and 5 bases respectively, with 10 bases between them. Looked up from germline, CDR1 is MNHNY and CDR2 is SVGAGI (reference sequence). The CDR3 spans 13 residues. The CDR3 reads CASSYVGHDEQYF. CDR3 sequence (DNA): TGTGCCAGCAGTTACGTGGGACACGACGAGCAGTACTTC.

The V gene is TRBV13, the J gene TRBJ2-1; 10 nucleotides align to TRBD2. The CDR3 consists of 15 residues. Unmatched junction bases numbered 0, after V lost 1 base and J lost 3 bases. The germline CDR1 and CDR2 sequences are PRHDT and FYEKMQ (reference sequence). CDR3 in amino acids: CASSLERGGYNEQFF. CDR3 DNA sequence: TGTGCCAGCAGCTTAGAGCGGGGGGGCTACAATGAGCAGTTCTTC.

V usage is TRBV5-5 and J usage is TRBJ2-1; 9 positions match TRBD2. Germline values: CDR1 SGHKS, CDR2 YYEKEE (reference sequence). V was clipped by 2 bases and J by 6 bases; unmatched bases: 6. There are 15 residues in the CDR3. The CDR3 DNA sequence: TGTGCCAGCAGCTTTAGCGGGGGAACTCCCAATGAGCAGTTCTTC. It yields the protein CASSFSGGTPNEQFF.

V and J are TRBV19 and TRBJ1-5, with D possibly matching TRBD1 (5 bases). CDR1 is LNHDA, CDR2 SQIVND, per germline (reference sequence). V was clipped by 8 bases and J by 7 bases, with 21 bases between them. The CDR3 consists of 15 residues. The CDR3 region has the DNA TGTGCCAGTTTCCCCGGGGGAGGTTCACGGCAGCCCCAGCATTTT. It encodes CASFPGGGSRQPQHF.

The chain couples TRBV6-5 to TRBJ2-7; perhaps TRBD1 as D (5 bases). Germline V gene data show CDR1 as MNHEY and CDR2 as SVGAGI. The CDR3 is 11 amino acids. The germline V and J ends were trimmed by 2 bases and 6 bases, with 5 bases remaining between them. The CDR3 sequence: CASSYGAEQYF. The DNA of the CDR3 is TGTGCCAGCAGTTACGGGGCCGAGCAGTACTTC.

The rearrangement joins TRBV11-2 to TRBJ1-6, with 10 bases lining up with TRBD1. The CDR3 length is 15 residues. J was trimmed by 10 bases and V by 5 bases; bases with no gene match: 8. Germline V lookup: CDR1 SGHAT, CDR2 FQNNGV. This CDR3 reads CASSMGQGRESPLHF. The CDR3 DNA is TGTGCCAGCAGCATGGGACAGGGGAGAGAGTCACCCCTCCACTTT.

The chain combines TRBV6-5 with TRBJ1-2, with a possible D match to TRBD1 (5 bases). From germline, CDR1 is MNHEY and CDR2 SVGAGI. The CDR3 spans 16 residues. Trimming pared 2 bases from V and 4 bases from J, leaving 17 bases between. The CDR3 region is CASSYESATEPYGYTF. CDR3 nucleotide sequence: TGTGCCAGCAGTTACGAGTCCGCGACAGAGCCCTATGGCTACACCTTC.

V usage is TRBV6-6 and J usage is TRBJ1-2; D is undetermined. Per germline, CDR1 MNHNY and CDR2 SVGAGI (reference sequence). The V gene lost 4 bases and the J gene lost 7 bases, with 16 bases spanning the gap. The CDR3 totals 14 residues. CDR3 bases: TGTGCCAGCAGTTCGCAGGTCCGGGAGGGTGGCTACACCTTC. This gives the protein CASSSQVREGGYTF.

The chain carries TRBV19 and TRBJ2-5; TRBD2 matches 10 bases. There are 14 residues in the CDR3. Germline V gene lookup returns CDR1 LNHDA and CDR2 SQIVND (reference sequence). The V and J ends lost 6 bases and 4 bases, in that order; junction bases with no gene match: 5. This chain's CDR3 is CASSPWTSGETQYF. DNA of the CDR3: TGTGCCAGTAGCCCCTGGACTAGCGGAGAGACCCAGTACTTC.

The chain carries TRBV7-2 and TRBJ1-1; TRBD1 is a possible D gene (6 bases). Trimming shortened V by 6 bases and J by 11 bases, and 22 bases separated the two germline ends. Germline CDR1 and CDR2: SGHTA and FQGNSA. The CDR3 is made up of 14 amino acids. In DNA, the CDR3 is TGTGCCAGCAGTTCCGACAGGTCATCAAGCTATGCTTTCTTT. Encoded protein: CASSSDRSSSYAFF.

CDR3 in amino acids: CASSYDDGGGYEQYF. DNA for the CDR3: TGTGCCAGCAGTTACGACGACGGGGGGGGCTACGAGCAGTACTTC. J is TRBJ2-7 and V is TRBV6-2 or TRBV6-3, with 8 bases identical to TRBD2. Germline CDR1 is MNHEY and CDR2 is SVGEGT. The CDR3 runs to 15 residues. After removal of 2 bases from V and 3 bases from J, the junction contained 6 bases not matched to a gene.

The chain couples TRBV6-5 to TRBJ2-7; the D is unclear. CDR3 length equals 14 residues. Germline lookup yields CDR1 MNHEY and CDR2 SVGAGI. Trimming took 0 bases from V and 0 from J, leaving 6 bases between them. CDR3 in DNA: TGTGCCAGCAGTTACTCGTACAGCTCCTACGAGCAGTACTTC. This codes for CASSYSYSSYEQYF.

There are a few counts of this clone. The J gene is TRBJ2-5, the V gene TRBV3-1 (or the pseudogene TRBV3-2); D is perhaps TRBD1 (6 bases). V shed 4 bases and J shed 5 bases, with 11 bases lying between them. CDR3 length equals 13 residues. From germline, CDR1 is LGHDT and CDR2 YNNKEL (reference sequence). The CDR3 sequence is CASSPGVAETQYF. CDR3 DNA: TGTGCCAGCAGCCCAGGGGTTGCGGAGACCCAGTACTTC.

The chain combines TRBV6-5 with TRBJ2-7; the match to TRBD1 covers 7 bases. The CDR3 loop spans 14 amino acids. The trim removed 7 bases at V and 4 bases at J, leaving 10 bases unmatched. Germline CDR1 and CDR2: MNHEY and SVGAGI. The CDR3 nucleotides read TGTGCCAGCAAACTCGGGACAGCCTTATACGAGCAGTACTTC. Translating it yields CASKLGTALYEQYF.

This clone was counted between two and nine times. The V and J genes are TRBV30 and TRBJ1-2; 11 bases align to TRBD1. Per germline, CDR1 GTSNPN and CDR2 SVGIG (reference sequence). The CDR3 has 13 amino acids. V dropped 3 bases and J dropped 7; count of bases not matched to a gene: 4. This chain's CDR3 is CAWRDRGRGGYTF. In DNA form, the CDR3 reads TGTGCCTGGAGGGACAGGGGGCGCGGTGGCTACACCTTC.

On this clone: The sample carries other DNA sequences with the same CDR3. This chain joins TRBV2 and TRBJ1-4; D is perhaps TRBD1 (6 bases). Germline assignment: CDR1 SNHLY and CDR2 FYNNEI. The CDR3 totals 12 residues. The V and J ends lost 3 bases and 8 bases respectively, with 7 bases between them. This CDR3 reads CASSDRGEKLFF. The CDR3 region has the DNA TGTGCCAGCAGTGACAGGGGAGAAAAACTGTTTTTT.

This clone appeared once. The chain has TRBV29-1 and TRBJ2-1; D is perhaps TRBD2 (5 bases). The CDR3 totals 15 residues. CDR1 is SQVTM and CDR2 is ANQGSEA in the germline V gene. Trimming pared 0 bases from V and 5 bases from J, leaving 14 bases between. CDR3: CSVEDFTGVNNEQFF. For the CDR3, the DNA is TGCAGCGTTGAAGATTTCACCGGGGTAAACAATGAGCAGTTCTTC.

This clone showed up just a few times. The V and J genes are TRBV7-2 and TRBJ1-2, with 9 positions matching TRBD1. The CDR3 loop spans 15 amino acids. Germline lookup yields CDR1 SGHTA and CDR2 FQGNSA. V lost 5 bases to trimming and J lost 3 bases; unmatched junction nucleotides: 7. The CDR3: CASSLRDRADYGYTF. CDR3 nucleotides: TGTGCCAGCAGCCTAAGGGACAGGGCGGACTATGGCTACACCTTC.